This is a list of T cell receptor beta chains from one sample in a study of cytomegalovirus exposure and HLA in healthy donors. Some clones are missing from TCRdb's copy, which holds only in-frame ones; the method was immunoSEQ multiplex PCR. The data contain roughly 130,000 clones, about nine tenths of them seen just once; the ten biggest clones take up roughly 1.4%. Sequencing input: PBMCs. The receptor set was obtained from a young man in good health and CMV-seronegative. CDR3s include the opening cysteine and the closing phenylalanine or tryptophan.

TRBJ2-2,TRBV30,CAWRTGERDTGELFF
TRBJ1-2,TRBV18,CASSGQGGIGYTF
TRBJ2-1,TRBV5-4,CASSHASGGYNEQFF
TRBJ1-2,TRBV7-9,CASSLGSKNYGYTF
TRBJ2-2,TRBV5-1,CASSQGTGWTGELFF
TRBJ1-5,TRBV25-1,CASSEGVINQPQHF
TRBJ2-7,TRBV12-5,CASGLVMDGRVSYEQYF
TRBJ2-1,TRBV29-1,CSVTTRGPEQFF
TRBJ1-5,TRBV18,CASSPGQGNAWAQHF
TRBJ1-1,TRBV7-2,CASSNRGTEAFF
TRBJ1-2,TRBV2,CASSPLTQAYGYTF
TRBJ2-2,TRBV29-1,CSVERKRTGGNRELFF
TRBJ2-7,TRBV2,CASSVVGGGHEQYF
TRBJ1-1,TRBV7-6,CASSDRENNMNTEAFF
TRBJ2-5,TRBV5-1,CASSRTGGSGITETQYF
TRBJ1-3,TRBV18,CASSPSATAGNTIYF
TRBJ1-5,TRBV12-5,CASGITVGSQPQHF
TRBJ2-7,TRBV5-1,CASSLQGPGYEQYF
TRBJ2-3,TRBV9,CASSVGGLAQGTDTQYF
TRBJ2-7,TRBV27,CASRFKRATYEQYF
TRBJ1-2,TRBV7-9,CASSPKYRVSLYGYTF
TRBJ2-4,TRBV5-6,CASSLLGAQNIQYF
TRBJ2-1,TRBV4-3,CASSETSGRNVGQFF
TRBJ1-2,TRBV6-4,CASSSGTGNYGYTF
TRBJ2-7,TRBV10-3,CAISESKAGIYEQYF
TRBJ2-2,TRBV5-6,CASSPGTDSTGELFF
TRBJ2-1,TRBV7-9,CASSFGLTSGSDEQFF
TRBJ2-7,TRBV19,CASSKTGTSGSGRLYEQYF
TRBJ1-1,TRBV7-8,CASSLAQGETEAFF
TRBJ2-4,TRBV5-1,CASSLGQGPIAKNIQYF
TRBJ2-1,TRBV19,CASSVAGGNNEQFF
TRBJ2-7,TRBV9,CASSVATGDSLYEQYF
TRBJ2-1,TRBV11-2,CASSPLSGSLNREQFF
TRBJ1-1,TRBV28,CASSLRTWAFF
TRBJ2-7,TRBV5-1,CASTEGGRARSEQYF
TRBJ1-2,TRBV6-6,CASNAEGGGYGYTF
TRBJ2-1,TRBV5-1,CASSAARNSYNEQFF
TRBJ2-7,TRBV4-1,CASSPTQGLRYEQYF
TRBJ2-1,TRBV4-2,CASSQVPAGYDEQFF
TRBJ2-2,TRBV9,CASSVSTDLGELFF
TRBJ1-1,TRBV18,CASSPINQGAGTEAFF
TRBJ2-3,TRBV5-6,CASSVLAGGPGGTDTQYF
TRBJ1-2,TRBV9,CASSVGSDRPNYGYTF
TRBJ2-7,TRBV27,CASRPRGFYEQYF
TRBJ2-3,TRBV7-3,CASSLIGTSGRASTDTQYF
TRBJ2-7,TRBV7-9,CASSPIVTGRSSYEQYF
TRBJ1-1,TRBV19,CASREDTEAFF
TRBJ2-7,TRBV6-6,CASSYRDYPRDEQYF
TRBJ1-6,TRBV30,CAWNEKRGNSPLHF
TRBJ1-2,TRBV5-1,CASSSGRNYGYTF
TRBJ1-2,TRBV29-1,CSVKIQGEGYGYTF
TRBJ2-7,TRBV11-2,CASTRGGGNEQYF
TRBJ2-2,TRBV2,CASSGQGTNTGELFF
TRBJ2-7,TRBV5-6,CASSLQDRVQVRQYF
TRBJ2-2,TRBV25-1,CASSEYQGTGELFF
TRBJ2-1,TRBV19,CASRVSSYNEQFF
TRBJ2-7,TRBV4-3,CASSQDYASEQYF
TRBJ2-7,TRBV9,CASSVVPGAYEQYF